This T cell receptor (beta chain) stems from a study of cytomegalovirus exposure and HLA in healthy donors. The study's findings and limits: Later analysis identified 15,000 to 20,000 TCR beta sequences associated with HLA alleles, using a false discovery rate threshold of 0.05.

This CDR3 is 15 amino acids long. Germline lookup yields CDR1 SGHRS and CDR2 YFSETQ. Trimming shortened V by 1 base and J by 0 bases, and 10 bases separated the two germline ends. Concerning this clone: Its target is not known.

Primers for the PCR totalled 60 Vbeta and 13 Jbeta. The repertoire was sequenced with immunoSEQ multiplex PCR; TCRdb's copy has only in-frame clones and lacks some. The table records more than 120,000 clones, 75% to 80% of them present only once. The V call is TRBV5-1, the J call TRBJ2-5; weak D call: TRBD2 (6 bases). The source is a woman aged 40 to 50 in good health and CMV-seropositive. The sample was PBMCs. The CDR3 nucleotides are TGCGCCAGCAGCTTGACGCTAGCGAACCAAGAGACCCAGTACTTC. Its protein product is CASSLTLANQETQYF.